This T cell receptor beta chain originates from a study of blood T cells in healthy people across ages. A sample-barcoded 5' primer and a J-beta primer mix were used in a second PCR of roughly 7 to 11 cycles. TCRdb ran MiXCR on the 5' RACE reads and lists one entry per CDR3 protein. This table has 1.5 million to 2 million distinct CDR3 sequences, roughly 30% appearing once. The CDR3 is 15 amino acids. The V and J ends lost 5 bases and 4 bases respectively, with 14 bases between them. CDR1 is SGHAT and CDR2 is FQNNGV in the germline V gene. The study recruited healthy Caucasian donors from Russia who were aged about 6 to 95. Investigators took 8.5 to 10 milliliters of peripheral blood from every donor.

V is TRBV11-2 and J is TRBJ1-4; tentatively, D is TRBD1 (5 bases). Sequencing was done on a sample of blood. The source of this sequence is a woman aged 25-40 years in good health. The CDR3 reads CASSRRQNINEKLFF. DNA for the CDR3: TGTGCCAGCAGCCGCCGACAGAATATTAATGAAAAACTGTTTTTT.